The 7 T cell receptor beta chains listed next were all sequenced from one sample in a study of T-cell memory formation after mild COVID-19 (dated by TCRdb to the early 2020s). Library construction relied on 5' RACE. TCRdb lists the instrument as Illumina NovaSeq 6000. The public reads were run again by TCRdb, first through fastp at Q25 and then through MiXCR, and only productive beta chains were kept. Identical CDR3 protein sequences are pooled into one entry, listed with their most common genes and DNA. The sample contains hundreds of thousands of distinct CDR3 sequences, roughly 20% of them found a single time. The top ten clonotypes cover 8.4% of the sample. The sequenced material came from PBMCs or a T cell subset sorted from them (not recorded which). Receptors were obtained from an adult woman who had mild COVID-19 (a few samples of this study predate the infection). The sample titles of this study are shuffled in the database, so cell type and time point are left out; the donor was told from shared clones.

This clonotype was observed a handful of times. The chain recombines TRBV27 with TRBJ2-2; D tentatively reads TRBD1 or TRBD2 (6 bases each). CDR1 and CDR2 (germline): MNHEY, SMNVEV (reference sequence). Trimming took off 3 bases at V and 11 bases at J, with 16 bases between the two ends. The CDR3 is 14 residues long. This CDR3 is CASSFGGRGLELFF. CDR3 nucleotides: TGTGCCAGCAGTTTTGGGGGGCGCGGGCTCGAGCTGTTTTTT.

This clonotype was seen a few times. V is TRBV27 and J is TRBJ2-7; no reliable D call. The CDR3 extends over 14 amino acids. The germline gives CDR1 MNHEY, CDR2 SMNVEV (reference sequence). The germline V and J ends were trimmed by 2 bases and 1 base, with 9 bases remaining between them. The CDR3 coding sequence is TGTGCCAGCAGTTTAAGTCTACTATCCTACGAGCAGTACTTC. It encodes CASSLSLLSYEQYF.

This clonotype occurred a few times. The rearrangement joins TRBV20-1 to TRBJ2-2, with 11 bases fitting TRBD2. V lost 5 bases to trimming and J lost 4 bases; unmatched junction nucleotides: 6. The CDR3 covers 15 residues. The germline gives CDR1 DFQATT, CDR2 SNEGSKA (reference sequence). The CDR3 here is CSAHSGRASTGELFF. In DNA, the CDR3 is TGCAGTGCTCATAGCGGGAGGGCCAGCACCGGGGAGCTGTTTTTT.

CDR3 sequence reads: CASSLRQPDQPQHF. As DNA, the CDR3 is TGTGCCAGCAGCTTGAGGCAGCCTGATCAGCCCCAGCATTTT. This chain uses TRBV5-5 with TRBJ1-5; D ambiguous. V dropped 1 base and J dropped 5 bases, with 10 bases sitting between them. This CDR3 has 14 amino acids. The germline V gene encodes CDR1 SGHKS and CDR2 YYEKEE (reference sequence). The whole variable domain, filled in from reference TRBV5-5 and TRBJ1-5, reads DAGVTQSPTHLIKTRGQQVTLRCSPISGHKSVSWYQQVLGQGPQFIFQYYEKEERGRGNFPDRFSARQFPNYSSELNVNALLLGDSALYLCASSLRQPDQPQHFGDGTRLSIL.

This clonotype showed up just a few times. The V and J genes are TRBV5-5 and TRBJ2-5; a possible D gene is TRBD1 (6 bases). CDR3 length: 14 amino acids. With 2 bases removed from V and 2 bases from J, the gap between germline ends came to 10 bases. The germline V gene has CDR1 SGHKS and CDR2 YYEKEE (reference sequence). CDR3 DNA: TGTGCCAGCAGCTTCGAACAGGGTCAAGAGACCCAGTACTTC. It specifies CASSFEQGQETQYF. Filled out from reference TRBV5-5 and TRBJ2-5, the complete variable domain reads DAGVTQSPTHLIKTRGQQVTLRCSPISGHKSVSWYQQVLGQGPQFIFQYYEKEERGRGNFPDRFSARQFPNYSSELNVNALLLGDSALYLCASSFEQGQETQYFGPGTRLLVL.

The rearrangement joins TRBV15 to TRBJ2-5; 11 nucleotides match TRBD2. Germline assignment: CDR1 LNHNV and CDR2 YYDKDF (reference sequence). J lost 4 bases, V lost 0 bases, and 10 bases had no gene match. The CDR3 is made up of 18 amino acids. Here the CDR3 DNA reads TGTGCCACCAGCAGAGATAGGATAGCGGGAGGGCTGGTAGAGACCCAGTACTTC. Amino acids: CATSRDRIAGGLVETQYF.

In its sample, this clonotype was seen a few times. The chain uses TRBV25-1 and TRBJ2-1; D is ambiguous. The ends were cut back, 3 bases at V and 5 bases at J, with 14 bases in the middle. Germline CDR1 reads MGHDK; CDR2 reads SYGVNS. This CDR3 is 15 amino acids long. The CDR3 loop is CASSDWTAANNEQFF. The CDR3 region has the DNA TGTGCCAGCAGTGACTGGACCGCGGCCAACAATGAGCAGTTCTTC.